These 25 T cell receptor beta chains were sequenced from one sample in a study of T-cell reconstitution after alpha-beta-depleted transplantation in children. It was with unique molecular identifiers that the TCRbeta library was prepared. Using its own MiXCR run on the PCR reads, TCRdb lists one record per CDR3 protein. The sample has 180,000 or so distinct CDR3 sequences; roughly 6.3% are singletons. Sample: PBMCs, taken before TCRalphabeta/CD19-depleted stem cell transplant. These receptor sequences come from a girl under three years old with combined immunodeficiency, due to receive a stem cell transplant.

Comments on this clonotype: A read error may account for a junction end that differs from germline. V and J are TRBV18 and TRBJ1-4, with no clear D. The CDR3 covers 15 residues. Germline CDR1 is KGHSH and CDR2 is LQKENI. CDR3 sequence: CVSSPSDGFNEKLFF. DNA for the CDR3: TGTGTCAGCTCACCATCAGACGGGTTTAATGAAAAACTGTTTTTT.

This clonotype was seen many times. V gene TRBV10-3 combines with J gene TRBJ2-3; 8 bases map to TRBD1. The germline V gene encodes CDR1 ENHRY and CDR2 SYGVKD. The V gene end was trimmed by 8 bases and the J gene end by 2 bases; junction bases not matched to a gene: 6. This CDR3 has 14 amino acids. In DNA form, the CDR3 reads TGTGCCATCGGAGCGACAGGGGTCACAGATACGCAGTATTTT. Translating gives CAIGATGVTDTQYF.

In its sample, this clonotype was seen many times. This chain uses TRBV4-2 with TRBJ2-7, with D possibly matching TRBD2 (5 bases). Germline V gene lookup returns CDR1 LGHNA and CDR2 YNFKEQ. CDR3 length equals 15 residues. Trimming stripped 0 bases from V and 1 base from J, with 10 bases between. Written as DNA, the CDR3 is TGTGCCAGCAGCCAAGAAAAACTAGGGTCCTACGAGCAGTACTTC. Its protein is CASSQEKLGSYEQYF.

The table lists this clonotype with a few counts. The chain has TRBV24-1 and TRBJ2-2, with 16 bases matching TRBD2. This CDR3 spans 22 amino acids. Trimming took 3 bases from V and 5 from J; bases not matched to a gene: 17. Germline V gives CDR1 KGHDR, CDR2 SFDVKD. As DNA, the CDR3 is TGTGCCACCAGTGATCCCGTAGTCCTAGGGACTAGCGGGGGGGCGCGGACCGGGGAGCTGTTTTTT. Its translation is CATSDPVVLGTSGGARTGELFF.

The chain couples TRBV7-9 to TRBJ2-3; D may be TRBD2 (7 bases). Germline CDR1 is SEHNR and CDR2 is FQNEAQ (reference sequence). CDR3 length: 13 amino acids. Deletions cut 7 bases from V and 6 bases from J, with 14 bases between. This chain's CDR3 is CASTPGGPDTQYF. CDR3 DNA sequence: TGTGCCAGCACCCCCGGGGGGCCCGATACGCAGTATTTT.

This clonotype was counted only a few times. The chain employs TRBV12-3 or TRBV12-4 and TRBJ2-7; TRBD1 matches at 7 bases. J lost 1 base, V lost 3 bases, and 3 bases had no gene match. CDR3 length equals 14 residues. This CDR3 is CASSFGTDSYEQYF. DNA for the CDR3: TGTGCCAGCAGTTTTGGGACAGATTCCTACGAGCAGTACTTC.

In its sample, this clonotype was seen many times. The chain joins TRBV20-1 to TRBJ2-1; 11 bases agree with TRBD2. The CDR3 loop spans 17 amino acids. Germline values: CDR1 DFQATT, CDR2 SNEGSKA (reference sequence). Trimming took 5 bases from V and 1 from J; bases not matched to a gene: 10. The CDR3: CSASGTSGITSYNEQFF. In DNA, the CDR3 is TGCAGTGCTTCCGGGACTAGCGGCATCACTTCCTACAATGAGCAGTTCTTC.

In its sample, this clonotype was seen many times. The rearrangement uses TRBV6-5 and TRBJ2-7; a weak D match, TRBD2 (5 bases). Trimming removed 0 bases from V and 7 bases from J, with 16 bases in between. CDR3 size: 15 residues. CDR1 and CDR2 from the germline V gene are MNHEY and SVGAGI. CDR3 bases: TGTGCCAGCAGTTACTCTTCCCTCCTCCGGGGAGAGCAGTACTTC. Protein product: CASSYSSLLRGEQYF.

This clonotype was counted many times. The CDR3 bases are TGTGCCAGCTCAAGGGCTGCGGGGGACTCCTACAATGAGCAGTTCTTC. Amino acid sequence: CASSRAAGDSYNEQFF. The rearrangement uses TRBV27 and TRBJ2-1; 7 positions match TRBD2. Germline V CDR1 and CDR2: MNHEY, SMNVEV (reference sequence). V trimming: 8 bases; J trimming: 0 bases; junction bases outside the gene matches: 10. The CDR3 has 16 amino acids.

This clonotype was observed at least ten times. This chain uses TRBV29-1 with TRBJ2-1; 8 bases align to TRBD2. V lost 4 bases to trimming and J lost 1 base; unmatched junction nucleotides: 6. The CDR3 covers 15 residues. Germline V gene lookup returns CDR1 SQVTM and CDR2 ANQGSEA. CDR3 DNA sequence: TGCAGCGTTGGATCGACTAGCGCTTCCTACAATGAGCAGTTCTTC. Encoded protein: CSVGSTSASYNEQFF.

J is TRBJ1-5 and V is TRBV11-2; TRBD1 aligns across 7 bases. This CDR3 is 15 amino acids long. CDR1 and CDR2 from the germline V gene are SGHAT and FQNNGV. Losses at the gene ends were 1 base for V and 3 bases for J; bases not matched to a gene: 3. The CDR3 reads CASSLGGTDNQPQHF. The CDR3 nucleotides are TGTGCCAGCAGCTTAGGGGGGACAGACAATCAGCCCCAGCATTTT.

Ten or more counts support this clonotype. This chain joins TRBV29-1 and TRBJ2-1; the D call may be TRBD1 or TRBD2 (5 bases each). Trimming pared 2 bases from V and 9 bases from J, leaving 17 bases between. Germline assignment: CDR1 SQVTM and CDR2 ANQGSEA. The CDR3 is 14 residues long. The CDR3 DNA follows: TGCAGCGTTGAACAGGGAGACACAACGGGTGAGCAGTTCTTC. Protein product: CSVEQGDTTGEQFF.

This clonotype was observed a few times. The chain uses TRBV4-1 and TRBJ1-1; D is ambiguous. The CDR3 has 14 residues. Germline V CDR1 and CDR2: MGHRA, YSYEKL. V lost 3 bases and J lost 9, with 17 bases in between. The CDR3 DNA is TGCGCCAGCAGCCACCCAGGACGTTCTGGGCAAGCTTTCTTT. Its protein product is CASSHPGRSGQAFF.

This clonotype was recorded a few times. V is TRBV4-3 and J is TRBJ2-2; the D call may be TRBD1 or TRBD2 (5 bases each). The ends were cut back, 5 bases at V and 3 bases at J, with 13 bases in the middle. CDR1 LGHNA and CDR2 YSLEER come from the germline V gene. CDR3 length: 15 amino acids. DNA for the CDR3: TGCGCCAGCAGCAGCACCGGGACCGACACCGGGGAGCTGTTTTTT. Encoded protein: CASSSTGTDTGELFF.

This clonotype was seen repeatedly, ten times or more. The chain uses TRBV27 and TRBJ1-4; TRBD1 matches at 7 bases. The J segment lost 5 bases and the V segment lost 5 bases, leaving 11 bases of the junction unmatched. This CDR3 comprises 16 residues. Germline V gene lookup returns CDR1 MNHEY and CDR2 SMNVEV (reference sequence). The CDR3 sequence: CASSLGQAWLNEKLFF. Written as DNA, the CDR3 is TGTGCCAGCAGTCTAGGACAGGCCTGGCTGAATGAAAAACTGTTTTTT.

This clonotype was counted ten times or more. The J gene is TRBJ1-1, the V gene TRBV7-9, with TRBD1 matching over 7 bases. Germline values: CDR1 SEHNR, CDR2 FQNEAQ (reference sequence). The CDR3 has 16 residues. Trimming cost V 4 bases and J 6 bases; bases outside gene matches: 14. The CDR3 sequence: CASSSLWLRQGSEAFF. The CDR3, as DNA: TGTGCCAGCAGCTCATTATGGTTGAGACAGGGATCTGAAGCTTTCTTT.

This clonotype has at least ten counts. The rearrangement joins TRBV20-1 to TRBJ2-5, with D unresolved. V shed 4 bases and J shed 3 bases, with 9 bases lying between them. The CDR3 loop spans 12 amino acids. The germline V gene has CDR1 DFQATT and CDR2 SNEGSKA (reference sequence). The CDR3, as DNA: TGCAGTGCTACAAAACGGGAAGAGACCCAGTACTTC. This gives the protein CSATKREETQYF.

This clonotype was seen repeatedly, ten times or more. The chain employs TRBV27 and TRBJ2-7; 9 nucleotides align to TRBD2. CDR1 is MNHEY, CDR2 SMNVEV, per germline (reference sequence). CDR3 size: 15 residues. V lost 4 bases, J lost 4 bases, and 8 bases stayed unmatched. CDR3 nucleotides: TGTGCCAGCAGTTCCCCGGGACTAGCCGTTTACGAGCAGTACTTC. Translation: CASSSPGLAVYEQYF.

This clonotype occurred many times. The chain employs TRBV29-1 and TRBJ2-5; no clear D gene. From germline, CDR1 is SQVTM and CDR2 ANQGSEA. V lost 6 bases, J lost 3 bases, and 20 bases lay in between. This CDR3 comprises 15 residues. Here the CDR3 DNA reads TGCAGCGTCGAGCCCGGGCCATGGAGCGAAGAGACCCAGTACTTC. It is translated as CSVEPGPWSEETQYF.

This clonotype appeared many times. The chain uses TRBV7-2 and TRBJ2-1, with TRBD2 matching 9 bases. V shed 2 bases and J 10 bases; nucleotides not matched to a gene: 12. The CDR3 sequence is 16 residues long. CDR1 SGHTA and CDR2 FQGNSA come from the germline V gene. The CDR3 DNA follows: TGTGCCAGCAGCTTAATAGCGGGAGTGCACGTCGAGGAGCAGTTCTTC. The encoded protein is CASSLIAGVHVEEQFF.

At least ten counts were recorded for this clonotype. The chain combines TRBV29-1 with TRBJ1-1; 8 bases fit TRBD1. This CDR3 region has 14 residues. J was trimmed by 3 bases and V by 4 bases; bases with no gene match: 7. The V gene's germline CDR1 is SQVTM and CDR2 ANQGSEA. The CDR3 nucleotides are TGCAGCGTTGTCGCAGGGGGCGCGGACACTGAAGCTTTCTTT. Its protein is CSVVAGGADTEAFF.

In this sample, this clonotype turned up many times. V gene TRBV29-1 combines with J gene TRBJ1-2; D is unresolved. Germline assignment: CDR1 SQVTM and CDR2 ANQGSEA. V was cut by 6 bases and J by 2 bases, with 7 bases left in between. There are 11 residues in the CDR3. CDR3 sequence reads: CSVADNYGYTF. CDR3 nucleotide sequence: TGCAGCGTCGCTGACAACTATGGCTACACCTTC.

At least ten counts were recorded for this clonotype. The chain is built from TRBV12-3 or TRBV12-4 and TRBJ1-5; unclear D gene. The V gene lost 3 bases and the J gene lost 6 bases, with 12 bases spanning the gap. CDR3 length equals 14 residues. DNA of the CDR3: TGTGCCAGCAGTTTGACCAGGATCGGTCAGCCCCAGCATTTT. Translating it yields CASSLTRIGQPQHF.

A remark on this clonotype: A single base separates this from a much larger clone, so it may be a read error. The CDR3 does not end in the conserved phenylalanine or tryptophan, so this is likely a read error. The rearrangement joins TRBV12-3 or TRBV12-4 to TRBJ2-5, with D unclear. V was shortened by 5 bases and J by 1 base, with 11 bases between the two germline ends. This CDR3 is built from 14 residues. The CDR3 region is CASSPISPQETQYL. CDR3 nucleotide sequence: TGTGCCAGCAGTCCCATCTCCCCCCAAGAGACCCAGTACCTC.

This clonotype was found many times. V usage is TRBV9 and J usage is TRBJ2-3; 7 bases line up with TRBD2. V dropped 0 bases and J dropped 3; count of bases not matched to a gene: 13. The CDR3 runs 18 residues. Per the germline V gene, CDR1 is SGDLS and CDR2 is YYNGEE. The chain's CDR3 is CASSVESEAGVWTDTQYF. DNA of the CDR3: TGTGCCAGCAGCGTAGAGAGTGAGGCGGGAGTTTGGACAGATACGCAGTATTTT.